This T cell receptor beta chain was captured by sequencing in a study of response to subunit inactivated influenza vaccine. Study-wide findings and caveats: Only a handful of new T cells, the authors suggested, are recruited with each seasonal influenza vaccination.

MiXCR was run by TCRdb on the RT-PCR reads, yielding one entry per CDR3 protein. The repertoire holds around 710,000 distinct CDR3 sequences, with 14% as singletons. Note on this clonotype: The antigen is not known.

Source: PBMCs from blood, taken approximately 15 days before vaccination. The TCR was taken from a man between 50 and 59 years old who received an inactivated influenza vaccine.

CDR3: CASSVGLYSNQPQHF. DNA of the CDR3: TGTGCCAGCAGTGTAGGTTTGTATAGCAATCAGCCCCAGCATTTT. This chain uses TRBV2 with TRBJ1-5; D is unclear. CDR3 size: 15 residues. Trimming removed 4 bases at V and 0 bases at J, with 10 bases between. Germline CDR1 is SNHLY and CDR2 is FYNNEI.